Sequencing of this T cell receptor beta chain was carried out in a study of spatial heterogeneity in lung cancer (dated by TCRdb to the late 2010s). About the investigation overall: Beta-chain transcripts were consistently detected in greater numbers than alpha-chain transcripts, which likely reflected higher beta-chain transcript abundance. In the raw uncorrected reads, each unique combination of TCR and UMI appeared more than ten times on average. In non-small cell lung cancer, the study quantitatively compared TCR alpha and beta repertoires across several tumor regions, matched nontumor lung, and blood. Nonsynonymous mutation counts, determined by whole-exome sequencing of tumor tissue, were related to TCR repertoire features. At surgery, 200 or so tumor regions, 63 to 70 matched nontumor lung samples and about 56 PBMC samples were TCR-sequenced for both alpha and beta chains.

In the paper's terms, the time point label means: sample taken at primary tumor resection. TCR sequencing used whole RNA extracted from tumor and nontumor lung tissue, or from cryopreserved PBMC samples, without cell sorting. Samples were obtained from approximately 72 patients with early-stage, untreated non-small cell lung cancer from the lung TRACERx cohort. Patients were selected for TCR sequencing only if sufficient RNA was available from at least two tumor regions. This clonotype occurred a few times. This receptor's antigen is unknown. Base qualities are not recorded, but no much larger clone differs from it by a single base. General findings and caveats noted by the study authors: Ubiquitous expanded tumor TCRs were found in blood more often at tumor resection than at routine follow-up. Confirming at a functional level the hypothesis that regional TCRs recognize regional mutations was considered to require additional single-cell paired TCR alpha and beta sequencing.

Libraries were constructed by 5' RACE. Sequencer: NextSeq 500. To allow correction of PCR and sequencing errors, the TCR library protocol tagged every TCR cDNA molecule with a unique molecular identifier. The published analysis was carried out like this. TCR identification, UMI-based error correction and CDR3 extraction were performed with Decombinator tools. Expanded TCRs were defined as those above a frequency of 2 per 1,000, corresponding to the top 1% of the tumor frequency distribution. Rényi diversity was computed with the R vegan package after subsampling each repertoire 100 times to 5,000 TCRs. CDR3 similarity networks were built from amino acid triplet string-kernel similarity, with CDR3s being connected when pairwise similarity was above 0.82. TCRdb redid the processing of the public reads, applying fastp at Q25 and MiXCR, and retained in-frame beta chains. Merged by CDR3 protein, the rows form single entries marked with the most common genes and DNA. The V and J calls and clone size come from TCRdb's table, not from the authors' own analysis. Present in this sample are about 17,000 distinct CDR3 sequences, about 22% of which were seen just once. The ten largest make up around 20% of the sample.

The sequences come from PBMCs, collected at surgery. This clonotype was obtained from a female donor with early-stage non-small cell lung cancer.

This receptor has the CDR3 CSASAPGPETQYF. The DNA is TGCAGTGCTTCAGCGCCGGGACCGGAGACCCAGTACTTC. The V and J segments used are TRBV20-1 and TRBJ2-5, with the D call perhaps TRBD1 or TRBD2, as 5 bases match in each case. Inclusive of the bounding cysteine and phenylalanine, the CDR3 is 13 residues long. The CDR3 DNA has 39 bases and is translated from base 1. V is shortened by 5 bases, J by 5 bases, and the region joining them spans 15 bases. CDR1 and CDR2 were assigned from the germline V gene (reference sequence) as DFQATT and SNEGSKA.